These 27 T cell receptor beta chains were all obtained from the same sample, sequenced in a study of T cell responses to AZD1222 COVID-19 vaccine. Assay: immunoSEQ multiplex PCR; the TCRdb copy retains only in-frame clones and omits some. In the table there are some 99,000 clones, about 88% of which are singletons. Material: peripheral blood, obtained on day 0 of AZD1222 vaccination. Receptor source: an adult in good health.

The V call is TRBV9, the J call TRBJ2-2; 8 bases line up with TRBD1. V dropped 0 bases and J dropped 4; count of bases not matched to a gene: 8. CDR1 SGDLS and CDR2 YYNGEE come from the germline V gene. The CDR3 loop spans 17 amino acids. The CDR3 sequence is CASSVGRAGGRTGELFF. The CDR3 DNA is TGTGCCAGCAGCGTAGGTAGGGCAGGGGGCCGCACCGGGGAGCTGTTTTTT. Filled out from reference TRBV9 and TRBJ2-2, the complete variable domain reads DSGVTQTPKHLITATGQRVTLRCSPRSGDLSVYWYQQSLDQGLQFLIQYYNGEERAKGNILERFSAQQFPDLHSELNLSSLELGDSALYFCASSVGRAGGRTGELFFGEGSRLTVL.

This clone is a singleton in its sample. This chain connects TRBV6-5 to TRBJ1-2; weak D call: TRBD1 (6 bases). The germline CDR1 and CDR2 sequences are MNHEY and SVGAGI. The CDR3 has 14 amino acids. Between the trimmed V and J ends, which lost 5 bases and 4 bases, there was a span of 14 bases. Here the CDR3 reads CASSTNRAAYGYTF. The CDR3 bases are TGTGCCAGCAGTACAAACAGGGCCGCCTATGGCTACACCTTC.

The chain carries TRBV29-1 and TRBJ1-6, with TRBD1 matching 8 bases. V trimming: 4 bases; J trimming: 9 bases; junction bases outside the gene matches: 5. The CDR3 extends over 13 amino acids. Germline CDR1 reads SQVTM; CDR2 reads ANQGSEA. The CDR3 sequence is CSVGDRSGSPLHF. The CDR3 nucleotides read TGCAGCGTTGGGGACAGGTCTGGTTCACCCCTCCACTTT.

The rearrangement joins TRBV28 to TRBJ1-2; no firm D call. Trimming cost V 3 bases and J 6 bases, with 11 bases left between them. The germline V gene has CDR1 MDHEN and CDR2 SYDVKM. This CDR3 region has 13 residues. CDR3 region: CASSFFALDGYTF. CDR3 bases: TGTGCCAGCAGTTTCTTTGCTCTGGATGGCTACACCTTC.

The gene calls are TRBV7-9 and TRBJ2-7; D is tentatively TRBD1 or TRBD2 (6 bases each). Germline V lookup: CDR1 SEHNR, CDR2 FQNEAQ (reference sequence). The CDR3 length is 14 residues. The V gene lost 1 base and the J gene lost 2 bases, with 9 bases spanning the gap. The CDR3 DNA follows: TGTGCCAGCAGCTTAGTGGGGGGCCCCTACGAGCAGTACTTC. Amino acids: CASSLVGGPYEQYF.

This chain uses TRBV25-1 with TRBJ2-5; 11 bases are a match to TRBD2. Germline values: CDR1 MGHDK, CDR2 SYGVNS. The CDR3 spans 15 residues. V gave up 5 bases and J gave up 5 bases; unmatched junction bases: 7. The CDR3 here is CASSFLAGGMETQYF. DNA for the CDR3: TGTGCCAGCAGTTTTTTAGCGGGAGGGATGGAGACCCAGTACTTC. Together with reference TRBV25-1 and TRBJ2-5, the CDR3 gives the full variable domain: EADIYQTPRYLVIGTGKKITLECSQTMGHDKMYWYQQDPGMELHLIHYSYGVNSTEKGDLSSESTVSRIRTEHFPLTLESARPSHTSQYLCASSFLAGGMETQYFGPGTRLLVL.

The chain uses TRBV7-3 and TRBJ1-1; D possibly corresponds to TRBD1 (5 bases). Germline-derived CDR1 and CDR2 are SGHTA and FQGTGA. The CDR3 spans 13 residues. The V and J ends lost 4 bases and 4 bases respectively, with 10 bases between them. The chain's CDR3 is CASSSGGSTEAFF. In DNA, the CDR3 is TGTGCCAGCAGCTCCGGGGGGAGCACTGAAGCTTTCTTT.

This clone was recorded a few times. The CDR3 loop is CASSYGLGGSYEQYF. DNA for the CDR3: TGTGCCAGCAGTTACGGCCTTGGAGGCAGCTACGAGCAGTACTTC. The chain carries TRBV6-5 and TRBJ2-7, with D perhaps matching TRBD2 (5 bases). Germline V gene sequence: CDR1 MNHEY, CDR2 SVGAGI. Trimming left V 2 bases short and J 3 bases short, with 14 bases between. This CDR3 comprises 15 residues.

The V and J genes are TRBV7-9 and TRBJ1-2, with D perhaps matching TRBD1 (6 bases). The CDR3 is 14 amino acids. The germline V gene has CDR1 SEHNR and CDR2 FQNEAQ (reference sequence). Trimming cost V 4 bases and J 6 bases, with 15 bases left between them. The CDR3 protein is CASSYNTGLHGYTF. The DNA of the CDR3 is TGTGCCAGCAGCTACAACACAGGGCTCCATGGCTACACCTTC.

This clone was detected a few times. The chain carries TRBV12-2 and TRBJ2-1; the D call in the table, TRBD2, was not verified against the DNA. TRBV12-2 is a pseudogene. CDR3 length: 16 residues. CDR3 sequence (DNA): TGTGCAAGTCGCTTAGCAGGGGCGGGGCATTACAATGAGCAGTTCTTC. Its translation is CASRLAGAGHYNEQFF.

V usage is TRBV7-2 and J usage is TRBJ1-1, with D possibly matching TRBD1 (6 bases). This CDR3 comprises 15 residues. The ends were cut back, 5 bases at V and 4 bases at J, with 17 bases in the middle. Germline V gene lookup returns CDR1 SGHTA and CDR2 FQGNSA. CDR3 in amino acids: CASSPSRTVSTEAFF. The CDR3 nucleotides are TGTGCCAGCAGCCCGAGCCGGACAGTTTCCACTGAAGCTTTCTTT. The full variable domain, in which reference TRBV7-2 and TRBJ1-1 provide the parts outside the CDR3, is GAGVSQSPSNKVTEKGKDVELRCDPISGHTALYWYRQSLGQGLEFLIYFQGNSAPDKSGLPSDRFSAERTGGSVSTLTIQRTQQEDSAVYLCASSPSRTVSTEAFFGQGTRLTVV.

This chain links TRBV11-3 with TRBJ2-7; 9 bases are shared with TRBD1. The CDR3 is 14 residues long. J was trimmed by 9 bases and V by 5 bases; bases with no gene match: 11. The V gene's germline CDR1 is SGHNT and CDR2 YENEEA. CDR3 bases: TGTGCCAGCAGCATCCCGGGACAGGGTGTCGCGCAGTACGTC. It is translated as CASSIPGQGVAQYV.

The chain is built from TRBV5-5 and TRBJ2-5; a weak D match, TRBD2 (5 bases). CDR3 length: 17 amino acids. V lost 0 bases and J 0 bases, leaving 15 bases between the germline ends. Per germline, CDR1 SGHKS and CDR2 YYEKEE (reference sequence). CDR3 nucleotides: TGTGCCAGCAGCTTGGGCGGGTCTAACCTGTACCAAGAGACCCAGTACTTC. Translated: CASSLGGSNLYQETQYF.

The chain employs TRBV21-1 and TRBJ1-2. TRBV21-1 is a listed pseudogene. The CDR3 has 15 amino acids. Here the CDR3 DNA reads TGTGCCAGCAGCAAAGATTGGGGATCTAACTATGGCTACACCTTC. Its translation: CASSKDWGSNYGYTF.

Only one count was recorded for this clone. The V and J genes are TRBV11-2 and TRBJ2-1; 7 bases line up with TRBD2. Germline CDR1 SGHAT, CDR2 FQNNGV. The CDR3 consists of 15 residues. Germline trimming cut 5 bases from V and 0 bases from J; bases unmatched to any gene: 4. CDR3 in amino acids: CASSRTSRSYNEQFF. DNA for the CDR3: TGTGCCAGCAGCCGGACTAGTCGCTCCTACAATGAGCAGTTCTTC.

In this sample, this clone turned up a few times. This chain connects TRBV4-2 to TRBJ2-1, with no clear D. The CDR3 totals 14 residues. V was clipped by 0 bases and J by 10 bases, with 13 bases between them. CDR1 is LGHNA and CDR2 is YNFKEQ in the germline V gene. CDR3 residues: CASSQDPQDGEQFF. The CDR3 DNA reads TGTGCCAGCAGCCAAGATCCCCAAGACGGAGAGCAGTTCTTC.

The CDR3 sequence is CASSLSVPNTEAFF. The DNA of the CDR3 is TGTGCCAGCAGTTTATCGGTCCCGAACACTGAAGCTTTCTTT. The gene calls are TRBV27 and TRBJ1-1; no reliable D call. Trimming pared 0 bases from V and 1 base from J, leaving 6 bases between. The CDR3 spans 14 residues. Germline CDR1 is MNHEY and CDR2 is SMNVEV (reference sequence).

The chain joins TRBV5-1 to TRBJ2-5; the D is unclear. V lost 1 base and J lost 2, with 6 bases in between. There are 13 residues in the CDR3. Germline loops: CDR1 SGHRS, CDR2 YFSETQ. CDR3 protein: CASSLPQQETQYF. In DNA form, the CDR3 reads TGCGCCAGCAGCTTGCCGCAGCAAGAGACCCAGTACTTC.

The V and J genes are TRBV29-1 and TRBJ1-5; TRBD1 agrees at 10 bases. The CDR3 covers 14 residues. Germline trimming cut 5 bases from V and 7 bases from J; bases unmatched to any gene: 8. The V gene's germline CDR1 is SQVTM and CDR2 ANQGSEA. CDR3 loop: CSVRDRGLEQPQHF. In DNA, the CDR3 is TGCAGCGTTAGGGACAGGGGTTTGGAACAGCCCCAGCATTTT.

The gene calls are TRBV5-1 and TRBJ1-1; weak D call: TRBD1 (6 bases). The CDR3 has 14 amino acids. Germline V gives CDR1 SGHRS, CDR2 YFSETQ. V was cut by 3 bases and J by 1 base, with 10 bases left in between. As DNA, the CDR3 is TGCGCCAGCAGCTCCACAGGGAAGAACACTGAAGCTTTCTTT. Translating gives CASSSTGKNTEAFF.

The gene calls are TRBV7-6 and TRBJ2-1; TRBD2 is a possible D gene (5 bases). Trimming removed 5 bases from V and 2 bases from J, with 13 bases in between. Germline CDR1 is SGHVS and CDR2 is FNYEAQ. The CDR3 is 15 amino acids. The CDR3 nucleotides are TGTGCCAGCAGCCCCCGGGAAGCGGCCTACAATGAGCAGTTCTTC. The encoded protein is CASSPREAAYNEQFF.

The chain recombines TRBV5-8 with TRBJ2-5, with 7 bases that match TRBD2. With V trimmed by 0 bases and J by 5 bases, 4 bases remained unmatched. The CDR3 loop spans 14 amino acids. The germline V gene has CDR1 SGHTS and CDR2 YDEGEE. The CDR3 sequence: CASSLAAGGETQYF. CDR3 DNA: TGTGCCAGCAGCTTGGCCGCCGGGGGGGAGACCCAGTACTTC.

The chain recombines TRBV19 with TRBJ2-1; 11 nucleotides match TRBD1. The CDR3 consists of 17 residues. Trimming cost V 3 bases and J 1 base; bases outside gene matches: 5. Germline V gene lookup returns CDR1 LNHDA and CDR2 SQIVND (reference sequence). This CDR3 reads CASSMADRGRSYNEQFF. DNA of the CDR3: TGTGCCAGTAGTATGGCGGACAGGGGGCGATCCTACAATGAGCAGTTCTTC.

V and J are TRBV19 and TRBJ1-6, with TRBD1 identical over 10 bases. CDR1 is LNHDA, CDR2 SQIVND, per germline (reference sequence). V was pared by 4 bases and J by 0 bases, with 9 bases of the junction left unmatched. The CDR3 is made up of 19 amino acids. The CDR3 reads CASSTGGTGAYSYNSPLHF. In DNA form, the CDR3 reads TGTGCCAGTAGTACCGGCGGGACAGGGGCCTACTCCTATAATTCACCCCTCCACTTT.

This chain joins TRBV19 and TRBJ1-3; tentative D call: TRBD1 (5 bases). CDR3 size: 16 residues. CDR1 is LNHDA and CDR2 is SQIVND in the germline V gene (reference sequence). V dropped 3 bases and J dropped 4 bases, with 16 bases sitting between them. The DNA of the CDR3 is TGTGCCAGTAGTATCCTTGACCAGGGAATCGGAAACACCATATATTTT. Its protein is CASSILDQGIGNTIYF.

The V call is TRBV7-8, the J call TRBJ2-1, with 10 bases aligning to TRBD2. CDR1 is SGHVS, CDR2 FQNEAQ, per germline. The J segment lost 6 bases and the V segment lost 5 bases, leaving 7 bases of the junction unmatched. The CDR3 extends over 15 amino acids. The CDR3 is CASSPGTSDANEQFF. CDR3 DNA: TGTGCCAGCAGCCCGGGGACTAGCGACGCCAATGAGCAGTTCTTC.

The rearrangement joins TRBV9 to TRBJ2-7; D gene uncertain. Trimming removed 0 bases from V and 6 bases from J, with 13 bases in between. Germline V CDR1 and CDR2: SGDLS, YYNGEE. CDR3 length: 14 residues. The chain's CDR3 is CASSVEVEFGEQYF. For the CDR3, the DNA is TGTGCCAGCAGCGTAGAAGTGGAATTCGGCGAGCAGTACTTC.